These 5 T cell receptor beta chains came from one sample sequenced in a study of T cells after yellow fever vaccination. TCRdb recomputed calls from the 5' RACE reads with MiXCR, one row per CDR3 protein. Among hundreds of thousands of distinct CDR3 sequences, 18% were seen once, and the ten largest hold roughly a sixth. This sample comprised PBMCs, obtained before the yellow fever booster vaccination. All receptors come from a man younger than 35 who received the YFV17D yellow fever vaccine.

The chain joins TRBV20-1 to TRBJ1-5; weak D call: TRBD1 (6 bases). This CDR3 is built from 16 residues. Trimming shortened V by 6 bases and J by 2 bases, and 20 bases separated the two germline ends. The germline V gene has CDR1 DFQATT and CDR2 SNEGSKA (reference sequence). CDR3 sequence reads: CSASTHRARGNQPQHF. CDR3 DNA sequence: TGCAGTGCCTCCACTCACAGGGCTAGAGGCAATCAGCCCCAGCATTTT.

This clonotype has just a few counts. This chain uses TRBV12-3 or TRBV12-4 with TRBJ1-2; D call uncertain. This CDR3 region has 13 residues. The V and J ends lost 3 bases and 12 bases respectively, with 17 bases between them. The CDR3 sequence is CASSFYMAAPNTF. CDR3 sequence (DNA): TGTGCCAGCAGTTTTTATATGGCAGCCCCCAACACCTTC.

In regard to this clonotype: The limits of the CDR3 on the DNA are not certain, so only TCRdb's listed CDR3 is given. The CDR3 is CASSFGTGNFF. The V gene is TRBV7-9, the J gene TRBJ1-1. The CDR3 is 11 residues long, ends included. The germline gives CDR1 SEHNR, CDR2 FQNEAQ (reference sequence).

The chain links TRBV4-3 to TRBJ2-6; no definite D call. This CDR3 has 15 amino acids. Between the trimmed V and J ends, which lost 0 bases and 8 bases, there was a span of 11 bases. In germline, CDR1 is LGHNA, CDR2 YSLEER. In DNA, the CDR3 is TGCGCCAGCAGCCAAGATTTAATAGTTCCCAACGTCCTGACTTTC. It yields the protein CASSQDLIVPNVLTF.

This clonotype was seen more than once but under ten times. The chain couples TRBV20-1 to TRBJ1-2; TRBD1 agrees at 10 bases. The CDR3 is 14 residues long. Germline CDR1 DFQATT, CDR2 SNEGSKA (reference sequence). Trimming cost V 5 bases and J 8 bases; bases outside gene matches: 11. The CDR3 is CSAFRQGANGGYTF. As DNA, the CDR3 is TGCAGTGCTTTTCGACAGGGGGCAAACGGCGGCTACACCTTC.